One and the same sample provided the 21 T cell receptor beta chains below, sequenced in a study of naive and memory T cell subsets. Both TRBC1 and TRBC2 were covered by a beta constant-region primer of two equimolar oligonucleotides. TCRdb used MiXCR to reprocess the UMI-ligation and nested PCR reads, holding one entry per CDR3 protein. Among fewer than 30,000 distinct CDR3 sequences listed, roughly a tenth were seen once. The sample taken for sequencing was effector memory CD4+ T cells from blood. Subset meaning: effector memory, CD45RA- CD27-. These receptors were taken from a human donor in good health.

The CDR3: CASNREANTEAFF. The CDR3 DNA reads TGTGCCAGCAACCGAGAGGCGAACACTGAAGCTTTCTTT. The chain joins TRBV28 to TRBJ1-1; D is ambiguous. Germline assignment: CDR1 MDHEN and CDR2 SYDVKM. CDR3 size: 13 residues. V gave up 7 bases and J gave up 1 base, with 10 bases separating them.

This clonotype has only a few counts. The V and J genes are TRBV14 and TRBJ2-3; the D gene is possibly TRBD2 (7 bases). Trimming left V 4 bases short and J 5 bases short, with 19 bases between. The germline V gene encodes CDR1 SGHDN and CDR2 FVKESK. The CDR3 consists of 16 residues. CDR3 sequence reads: CASSPFARGRGDTQYF. The CDR3 DNA follows: TGTGCCAGCAGCCCCTTCGCGCGGGGGCGAGGAGATACGCAGTATTTT. The full variable domain, its missing parts supplied by reference TRBV14 and TRBJ2-3, is EAGVTQFPSHSVIEKGQTVTLRCDPISGHDNLYWYRRVMGKEIKFLLHFVKESKQDESGMPNNRFLAERTGGTYSTLKVQPAELEDSGVYFCASSPFARGRGDTQYFGPGTRLTVL.

The V gene is TRBV6-4, the J gene TRBJ1-1, with D unresolved. The V gene's germline CDR1 is MRHNA and CDR2 SNTAGT. The V end was cut by 8 bases, the J end by 0 bases, with 22 bases between. The CDR3 is 17 residues long. The CDR3 region has the DNA TGTGCCAGCCCGTGCGGGAAGGAAACCGTCATGAACACTGAAGCTTTCTTT. Its protein product is CASPCGKETVMNTEAFF.

The genes are TRBV20-1 and TRBJ2-7; 8 bases are a match to TRBD1. This CDR3 contains 13 residues. CDR1 DFQATT and CDR2 SNEGSKA come from the germline V gene (reference sequence). The V gene end was trimmed by 5 bases and the J gene end by 6 bases; junction bases not matched to a gene: 9. CDR3 sequence: CSARDRGSGEQYF. CDR3 bases: TGCAGTGCTCGCGACAGGGGTTCTGGCGAGCAGTACTTC.

Ten or more counts support this clonotype. CDR3 DNA: TGTGCCACTACCAGGGGGTTCGGAGAGACCCAGTACTTC. It specifies CATTRGFGETQYF. The chain carries TRBV12-3 or TRBV12-4 and TRBJ2-5, with 7 bases aligning to TRBD1. Trimming removed 10 bases from V and 4 bases from J; junction bases left unmatched: 9. The CDR3 has 13 amino acids.

This chain joins TRBV5-6 and TRBJ2-5; no clear D. The CDR3 loop spans 15 amino acids. Germline V gives CDR1 SGHDT, CDR2 YYEEEE. V lost 1 base and J 7 bases, leaving 17 bases between the germline ends. The CDR3 region has the DNA TGTGCCAGCAGCTTGTTTGGGTCGAACCGGAGGACCCAGTACTTC. This encodes CASSLFGSNRRTQYF.

This sequence joins TRBV12-3 or TRBV12-4 and TRBJ2-1; D might be TRBD1 or TRBD2, each matching 6 bases. This CDR3 comprises 16 residues. The V and J ends lost 3 bases and 2 bases respectively, with 14 bases between them. The CDR3 here is CASSLGGQWTYNEQFF. The CDR3 DNA sequence: TGTGCCAGCAGTTTGGGAGGACAGTGGACCTACAATGAGCAGTTCTTC.

Here the CDR3 DNA reads TGCAGTGCCCATGGACAGACACAAGAGACCCAGTACTTC. Protein sequence: CSAHGQTQETQYF. The rearrangement joins TRBV20-1 to TRBJ2-5, with a tentative D call TRBD1 (6 bases). The CDR3 extends over 13 amino acids. In germline, CDR1 is DFQATT, CDR2 SNEGSKA (reference sequence). V lost 6 bases and J 2 bases, leaving 13 bases between the germline ends.

This rearrangement joins TRBV12-3 or TRBV12-4 to TRBJ1-2, with D uncertain. The CDR3 contains 14 residues. V gave up 6 bases and J gave up 3 bases, with 14 bases separating them. This CDR3 reads CASSPSGFDYGYTF. As DNA, the CDR3 is TGTGCCAGCAGCCCGTCGGGGTTTGACTATGGCTACACCTTC.

The rearrangement links TRBV6-1 to TRBJ2-7; 7 bases line up with TRBD2. This CDR3 has 13 residues. The germline CDR1 and CDR2 sequences are MNHNS and SASEGT. V was clipped by 6 bases and J by 1 base; unmatched bases: 3. The CDR3 region has the DNA TGTGCCAGCAGATCCGGGGGGTCCTACGAGCAGTACTTC. Protein product: CASRSGGSYEQYF.

The rearrangement uses TRBV27 and TRBJ2-7; tentatively, D is TRBD1 (6 bases). CDR1 and CDR2 from the germline V gene are MNHEY and SMNVEV (reference sequence). Trimming removed 6 bases at V and 5 bases at J, with 14 bases between. The CDR3 contains 13 residues. CDR3 coding DNA: TGTGCCAGCAGCAACAACAGGGTCCACGAGCAGTACTTC. This sequence encodes CASSNNRVHEQYF.

This clonotype was recorded many times. V and J are TRBV15 and TRBJ2-7, with 10 bases fitting TRBD2. J gave up 5 bases and V 3 bases, and 10 bases lay outside the gene matches. CDR3 length equals 16 residues. In germline, CDR1 is LNHNV, CDR2 YYDKDF (reference sequence). Here the CDR3 reads CATSRPRLAGSNEQYF. In nucleotides, the CDR3 is TGTGCCACCAGCAGGCCGCGACTAGCGGGTTCCAACGAGCAGTACTTC.

At least ten counts were recorded for this clonotype. The junction and the germline gene differ at one end; a read error may be behind it. J is TRBJ2-7 and V is TRBV7-7; 8 nucleotides line up with TRBD2. The CDR3 spans 14 residues. Germline-derived CDR1 and CDR2 are SSHAT and FNYEAQ (reference sequence). The CDR3 reads CASSLGAGAREQYF. The CDR3 DNA sequence: TGTGCTAGCAGCTTAGGAGCGGGAGCCCGCGAGCAGTACTTC.

The chain links TRBV7-6 to TRBJ2-1, with 8 bases identical to TRBD2. V was clipped by 4 bases and J by 1 base; unmatched bases: 3. Germline CDR1 reads SGHVS; CDR2 reads FNYEAQ. This CDR3 comprises 15 residues. The CDR3 region has the DNA TGTGCCAGCAGCTCGCTAGCGGGTTCCTACAATGAGCAGTTCTTC. Amino acid sequence: CASSSLAGSYNEQFF.

This clonotype was observed a handful of times. J is TRBJ2-7 and V is TRBV6-2 or TRBV6-3; no clear D gene. The V gene lost 6 bases and the J gene lost 5 bases, with 8 bases spanning the gap. The CDR3 runs 11 residues. CDR1 is MNHEY, CDR2 SVGEGT, per germline. CDR3 bases: TGTGCCAGCAGCTCCCTGGACGAGCAGTACTTC. Translating gives CASSSLDEQYF.

The sample holds many counts of this clonotype. This chain links TRBV4-2 with TRBJ2-1, with D hard to call. CDR3 size: 16 residues. With 0 bases removed from V and 7 bases from J, the gap between germline ends came to 16 bases. Germline V gives CDR1 LGHNA, CDR2 YNFKEQ. For the CDR3, the DNA is TGTGCCAGCAGCCAAGATGGTAATGTGGTGCGGAATGAGCAGTTCTTC. Encoded protein: CASSQDGNVVRNEQFF.

The chain has TRBV7-2 and TRBJ1-5, with 7 positions matching TRBD1. The ends lost 6 bases at V and 7 bases at J; junction bases unmatched: 9. CDR1 and CDR2 (germline): SGHTA, FQGNSA. The CDR3 sequence is 14 residues long. The CDR3 region has the DNA TGTGCCAGCAGTCAGATACAGGGGCCGCAGCCCCAGCATTTT. Its translation: CASSQIQGPQPQHF.

This clonotype was found a few times. This chain links TRBV6-2 or TRBV6-3 with TRBJ2-5, with 10 bases matching TRBD1. Germline V gives CDR1 MNHEY, CDR2 SVGEGT. V gave up 5 bases and J gave up 5 bases; unmatched junction bases: 8. The CDR3 sequence is 15 residues long. CDR3 sequence: CASSILRDRGETQYF. DNA for the CDR3: TGTGCCAGCAGTATACTCCGGGACAGGGGCGAGACCCAGTACTTC.

The chain couples TRBV30 to TRBJ2-6, with D tentatively TRBD2 (6 bases). Germline V gene sequence: CDR1 GTSNPN, CDR2 SVGIG (reference sequence). Trimming stripped 4 bases from V and 0 bases from J, with 7 bases between. The length of the CDR3 is 14 residues. The CDR3 nucleotides are TGTGCCTGGATCGGGAGCTCTGGGGCCAACGTCCTGACTTTC. It is translated as CAWIGSSGANVLTF.

This clonotype is judged medium-sized. V and J are TRBV7-2 and TRBJ2-6; D may be TRBD1 (5 bases). CDR1 and CDR2 from the germline V gene are SGHTA and FQGNSA. The CDR3 has 18 residues. The V and J ends lost 5 bases and 1 base respectively, with 18 bases between them. The CDR3 region is CASSAGPWVSSGANVLTF. In nucleotides, the CDR3 is TGTGCCAGCAGCGCAGGGCCGTGGGTTTCTTCTGGGGCCAACGTCCTGACTTTC.

There are many counts of this clonotype. The gene calls are TRBV27 and TRBJ2-1; TRBD2 agrees at 7 bases. CDR1 and CDR2 from the germline V gene are MNHEY and SMNVEV (reference sequence). The CDR3 is 16 residues long. V was pared by 5 bases and J by 9 bases, with 16 bases of the junction left unmatched. This chain's CDR3 is CASSLNGRMGGSEQFF. In DNA, the CDR3 is TGTGCCAGCAGTCTAAACGGGAGGATGGGGGGGAGTGAGCAGTTCTTC.